This T cell receptor beta chain was documented in a study of radiotherapy plus CTLA-4 blockade in lung cancer. Germline V gene sequence: CDR1 SGHRS, CDR2 YFSETQ. Trimming took 4 bases from V and 3 from J; bases not matched to a gene: 5. The CDR3 is 17 amino acids. This clone has only one observation. Libraries were prepared by immunoSEQ multiplex PCR; TCRdb keeps only in-frame clonotypes and omits some of them. The sample has 40,000 to 50,000 clones, 65% to 75% seen once. The receptor was isolated from a human donor with non-small cell lung cancer who had stable disease on radiotherapy plus ipilimumab. The input for sequencing was peripheral blood, taken from a patient treated with radiotherapy plus ipilimumab. The rearrangement links TRBV5-1 to TRBJ2-3; TRBD2 matches at 16 bases. CDR3 sequence reads: CASSPGLAGGRTDTQYF. The CDR3 nucleotides are TGCGCCAGCAGCCCGGGACTAGCGGGGGGGCGGACAGATACGCAGTATTTT.